These T cell receptor beta chains were read from a single sample in a study of beta chain features in type 1 diabetes. The data were produced by immunoSEQ multiplex PCR, yet TCRdb's version contains in-frame clones alone and is incomplete. This table has some 180,000 clones, 10% to 15% appearing once. Sequences were obtained from central memory CD4+ T cells from blood. These TCRs come from a woman aged 18-30 years in good health. The CDR3 runs from the conserved cysteine through the conserved F or W. A D gene is named only where the DNA matches it firmly. Not every row has a clone size; where given, it reads once, few, many or a size class.

D	J	V	size	DNA	CDR3
NA	TRBJ1-1	TRBV12-5	many	TGTGCTAGTGGCACTACAGGAAGCACTGAAGCTTTCTTT	CASGTTGSTEAFF
NA	TRBJ2-1	TRBV2	few	TGTGCCAGCAGTGTAACAGGGACCTACAATGAGCAGTTCTTC	CASSVTGTYNEQFF
TRBD2	TRBJ2-7	TRBV9	NA	TGTGCCAGCAGCGTTAGCGGGAGAAACTTTTACGAGCAGTACTTC	CASSVSGRNFYEQYF
TRBD2	TRBJ2-1	TRBV4-2	few	TGTGCCAGCAGCTCCTCTAGCGGGAGAAACTACAATGAGCAGTTCTTC	CASSSSSGRNYNEQFF
NA	TRBJ2-3	TRBV20-1	NA	TGCAGTGCTAGCGGACAAGATACGCAGTATTTT	CSASGQDTQYF
NA	TRBJ1-1	TRBV30	few	TGTGCCTGGAGTGTAAAGGGAGGGAACACTGAAGCTTTCTTT	CAWSVKGGNTEAFF
NA	TRBJ1-2	TRBV5-1	NA	TGCGCCAGCAGCCCAGCGGCGGGCTATGGCTACACCTTC	CASSPAAGYGYTF
TRBD1	TRBJ2-7	TRBV7-9	NA	TGTGCCAGCAGCTTAGGAGGGACAGGAACCTACGAGCAGTACTTC	CASSLGGTGTYEQYF
TRBD1	TRBJ1-5	TRBV28	NA	TGTGCCAGCAGCCGGGACAGGGGATTTAGCAATCAGCCCCAGCATTTT	CASSRDRGFSNQPQHF
TRBD2	TRBJ2-2	TRBV5-4	NA	TGTGCCAGCAGCTTAGCGGGAGGCGGCACCGGGGAGCTGTTTTTT	CASSLAGGGTGELFF
NA	TRBJ1-5	TRBV10-3	few	TGTGCCATCAGGTGGGAAGAGGGCCAGCCCCAGCATTTT	CAIRWEEGQPQHF
TRBD1	TRBJ2-1	TRBV6-5	NA	TGTGCCAGCAGCTTGACAGGGCTTTCTGACCATGAGCAGTTCTTC	CASSLTGLSDHEQFF
NA	TRBJ2-2	TRBV7-2	few	TGTGCCAGCAACCCCAGGGGTACTCGACACACCGGGGAGCTGTTTTTT	CASNPRGTRHTGELFF
TRBD2	TRBJ2-3	TRBV4-2	few	TGTGCCAGCAGCGAGGGACTAGCGGGAGGAACTAGCACAGATACGCAGTATTTT	CASSEGLAGGTSTDTQYF
TRBD1	TRBJ2-7	TRBV7-2	few	TGTGCCAGCAGTCCCGGGGACAGACCCTACGAGCAGTACTTC	CASSPGDRPYEQYF
TRBD2	TRBJ2-7	TRBV11-2	few	TGTGCCAGCAGCCCACTAGCGGGACCGGAGTACTTC	CASSPLAGPEYF
TRBD2	TRBJ2-7	TRBV5-1	NA	TGCGCCAGCAGCTTGGCCAGTAGCGGGAGCCCCTACGAGCAGTACTTC	CASSLASSGSPYEQYF
TRBD1	TRBJ1-4	TRBV30	few	TGTGCCTGGAGTTTCAGGGGGCGAAGAGATGAAAAACTGTTTTTT	CAWSFRGRRDEKLFF
NA	TRBJ2-7	TRBV30	few	TGTGCCTGGAGTGTTAGCTCCTACGAGCAGTACTTC	CAWSVSSYEQYF
NA	TRBJ2-7	TRBV27	few	TGTGCCAGCAGTTTAAACAGGGACACCTACGAGCAGTACTTC	CASSLNRDTYEQYF
TRBD2	TRBJ2-1	TRBV30	few	TGTGCCTGGAGTGGCAGACTAGCGGGAGATGAGCAGTTCTTC	CAWSGRLAGDEQFF
TRBD1	TRBJ2-2	TRBV5-4	NA	TGTGCCAGCAGCTCCGGACAGGGTTACACCGGGGAGCTGTTTTTT	CASSSGQGYTGELFF
NA	TRBJ2-3	TRBV5-1	NA	TGCGCCAGCAGCTTGGACAGACAAAGCACAGATACGCAGTATTTT	CASSLDRQSTDTQYF
NA	TRBJ1-4	TRBV28	few	TGTGCCAGCAGTCCCGGTGGGGAGGAAAAACTGTTTTTT	CASSPGGEEKLFF
TRBD2	TRBJ2-5	TRBV6-5	once	TGTGCCTCGCACCTAGTCCGTCTTCCGGGACTAACTCACTTC	CASHLVRLPGLTHF
NA	TRBJ2-1	TRBV6-5	NA	TGTGCCAGCAGTTACTCGAACTTGGGGCGTGAGCAGTTCTTC	CASSYSNLGREQFF
TRBD1	TRBJ2-2	TRBV6-5	NA	TGTGCCAGCAGGGGACAGGAGGCGAACACCGGGGAGCTGTTTTTT	CASRGQEANTGELFF
NA	TRBJ2-5	TRBV5-1	NA	TGCGCCAGCAGCTTGAGGACAGCCCAAGAGACCCAGTACTTC	CASSLRTAQETQYF